This T cell receptor beta chain was recovered during a study of blood T cell repertoires in COVID-19. Self-reported history from a screening survey and questionnaire set each donor's cohort. This CDR3 comprises 17 residues. V trimming: 1 base; J trimming: 8 bases; junction bases outside the gene matches: 14. Germline V gene lookup returns CDR1 SGHRS and CDR2 YFSETQ. The method was immunoSEQ multiplex PCR; TCRdb's version includes in-frame clones alone and lacks a portion of them. The profile shows fewer than 350,000 clones, 90% of them singletons. Material: PBMCs or T cells enriched from blood (not recorded which). V and J are TRBV5-1 and TRBJ2-1; TRBD2 aligns across 8 bases. The TCR was taken from a woman between 18 and 30 years old with acute COVID-19. The CDR3 protein is CASSLRASGPPWDEQFF. The CDR3, as DNA: TGCGCCAGCAGCTTGCGGGCTAGCGGGCCACCTTGGGATGAGCAGTTCTTC.